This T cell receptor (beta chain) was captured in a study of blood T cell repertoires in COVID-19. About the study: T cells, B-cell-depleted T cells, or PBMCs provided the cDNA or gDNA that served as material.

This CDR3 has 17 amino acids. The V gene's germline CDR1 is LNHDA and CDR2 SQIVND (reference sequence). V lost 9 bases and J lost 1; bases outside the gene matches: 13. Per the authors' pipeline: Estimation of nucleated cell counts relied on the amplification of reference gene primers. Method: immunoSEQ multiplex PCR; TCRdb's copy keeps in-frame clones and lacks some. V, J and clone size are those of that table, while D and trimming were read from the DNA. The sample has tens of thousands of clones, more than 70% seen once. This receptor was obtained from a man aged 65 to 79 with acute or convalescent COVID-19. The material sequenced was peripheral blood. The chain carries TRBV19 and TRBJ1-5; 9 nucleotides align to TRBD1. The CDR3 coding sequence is TGTGCCAGCCGGGACAGGGCGGGTGGAGCCAGCAATCAGCCCCAGCATTTT. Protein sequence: CASRDRAGGASNQPQHF. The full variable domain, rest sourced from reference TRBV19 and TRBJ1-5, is DGGITQSPKYLFRKEGQNVTLSCEQNLNHDAMYWYRQDPGQGLRLIYYSQIVNDFQKGDIAEGYSVSREKKESFPLTVTSAQKNPTAFYLCASRDRAGGASNQPQHFGDGTRLSIL.